This entry is about one T cell receptor beta chain. Its antigen is still unknown. The method was immunoSEQ multiplex PCR; TCRdb's version includes in-frame clones alone and lacks a portion of them. The table includes about 72,000 clones, about 80% detected once. CDR1 and CDR2 from the germline V gene are KGHSH and LQKENI. The CDR3 extends over 14 amino acids. Trimming cost V 6 bases and J 4 bases; bases outside gene matches: 8. This sample is drawn from a study of vaccination effects on CD4 cells after COVID-19. After expansion with viral peptide pools in the ViraFEST assay, antigen-specific CD4+ T cells were sequenced. The culture ran for 10 days before CD4+ T cells were isolated. The participants, recipients of two vaccine doses, got either BNT162b2 or mRNA-1273. Nobody among the vaccine recipients had prior SARS-CoV-2 infection (nucleocapsid antibodies were negative). Cultures of about 2 million PBMC per well contained about 10 IU/ml IL-2 plus 10 ug/ml peptides.

Study observations and caveats: After vaccination, at late timepoints, clones induced by infection and by vaccine contracted markedly. Researchers reported few convalescent patients and no early post-infection timepoints in the study.

Sequencing used CD4+ T cells from PBMCs cultured with HCoV-229E spike peptides, obtained after COVID-19 vaccination. V usage is TRBV18 and J usage is TRBJ1-2, with 7 bases lining up with TRBD1. This receptor was taken from a human donor who received a COVID-19 vaccine. CDR3 loop: CASSPTGDVYGYTF. The DNA for the CDR3 is TGTGCCAGCTCTCCCACAGGGGATGTCTATGGCTACACCTTC.